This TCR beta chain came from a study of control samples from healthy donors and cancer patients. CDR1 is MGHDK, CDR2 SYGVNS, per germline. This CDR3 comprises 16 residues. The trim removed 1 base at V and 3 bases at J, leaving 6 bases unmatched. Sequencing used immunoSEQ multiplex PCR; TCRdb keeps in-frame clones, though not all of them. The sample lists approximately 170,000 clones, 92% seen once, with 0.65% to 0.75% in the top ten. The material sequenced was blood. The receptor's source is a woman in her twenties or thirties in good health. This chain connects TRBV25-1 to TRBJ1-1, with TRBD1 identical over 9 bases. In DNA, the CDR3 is TGTGCCAGCAGTGAATCGCGCACAGGGGGCGACACTGAAGCTTTCTTT. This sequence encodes CASSESRTGGDTEAFF.